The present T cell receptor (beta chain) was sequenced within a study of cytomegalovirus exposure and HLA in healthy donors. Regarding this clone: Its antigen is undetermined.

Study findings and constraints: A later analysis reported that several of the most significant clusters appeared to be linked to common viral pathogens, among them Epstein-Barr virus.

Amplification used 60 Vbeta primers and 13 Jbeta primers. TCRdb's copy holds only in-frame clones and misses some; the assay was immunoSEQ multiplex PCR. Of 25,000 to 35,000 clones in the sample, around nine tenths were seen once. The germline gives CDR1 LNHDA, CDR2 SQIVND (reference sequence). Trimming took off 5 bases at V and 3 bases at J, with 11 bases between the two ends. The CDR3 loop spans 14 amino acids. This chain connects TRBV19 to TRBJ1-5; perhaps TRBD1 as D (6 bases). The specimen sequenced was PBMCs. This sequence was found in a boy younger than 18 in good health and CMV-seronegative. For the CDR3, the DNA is TGTGCCAGTAGTCAGGGGCGTGACAATCAGCCCCAGCATTTT. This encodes CASSQGRDNQPQHF.